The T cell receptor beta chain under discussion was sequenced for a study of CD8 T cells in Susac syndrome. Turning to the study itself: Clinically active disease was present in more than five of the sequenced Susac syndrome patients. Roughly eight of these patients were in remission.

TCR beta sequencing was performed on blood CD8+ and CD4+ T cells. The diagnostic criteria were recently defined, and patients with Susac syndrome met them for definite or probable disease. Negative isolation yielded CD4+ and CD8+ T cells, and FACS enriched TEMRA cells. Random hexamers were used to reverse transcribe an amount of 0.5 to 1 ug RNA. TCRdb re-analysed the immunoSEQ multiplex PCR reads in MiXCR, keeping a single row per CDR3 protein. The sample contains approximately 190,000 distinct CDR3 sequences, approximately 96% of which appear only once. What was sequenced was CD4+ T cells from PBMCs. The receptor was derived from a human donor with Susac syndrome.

This CDR3 is CSARRQGNNYEQYF. In DNA, the CDR3 is TGCAGTGCTAGAAGACAGGGGAATAACTACGAGCAGTACTTC. The rearrangement uses TRBV20-1 and TRBJ2-7; 8 bases are a match to TRBD1. The CDR3 is 14 residues long. Looked up from germline, CDR1 is DFQATT and CDR2 is SNEGSKA (reference sequence). Germline trimming cut 2 bases from V and 3 bases from J; bases unmatched to any gene: 6.